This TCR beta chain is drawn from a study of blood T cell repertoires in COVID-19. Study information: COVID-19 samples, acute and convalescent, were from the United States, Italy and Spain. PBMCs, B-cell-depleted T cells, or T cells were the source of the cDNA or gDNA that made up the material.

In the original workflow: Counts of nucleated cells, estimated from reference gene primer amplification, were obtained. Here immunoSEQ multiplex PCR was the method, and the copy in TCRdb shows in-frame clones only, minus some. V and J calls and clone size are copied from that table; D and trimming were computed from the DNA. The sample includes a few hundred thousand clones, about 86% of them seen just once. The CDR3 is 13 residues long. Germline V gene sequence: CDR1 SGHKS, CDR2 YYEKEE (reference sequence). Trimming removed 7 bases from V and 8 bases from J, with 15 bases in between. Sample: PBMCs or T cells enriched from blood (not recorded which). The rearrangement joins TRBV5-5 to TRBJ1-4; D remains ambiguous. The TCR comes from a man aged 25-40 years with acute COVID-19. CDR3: CASGGILGEKLFF. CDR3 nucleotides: TGTGCCAGCGGCGGGATTTTAGGGGAAAAACTGTTTTTT.